Listed here are 15 T cell receptor beta chains from one sample, sequenced in a study of PD-L1 blockade in urothelial cancer. This table comes from immunoSEQ multiplex PCR, and its TCRdb copy is limited to in-frame clones, with some not included. This sample has 30,000 to 35,000 clones; roughly 84% occur once, and the top ten carry 30%. This sample comprised PBMCs, obtained around atezolizumab (anti-PD-L1) treatment. The receptors come from a man between 60 and 70 years old with urothelial cancer.

V and J are TRBV5-1 and TRBJ2-7; TRBD2 matches at 9 bases. V lost 1 base and J lost 5; bases outside the gene matches: 7. The CDR3 is made up of 15 amino acids. Germline V gene data show CDR1 as SGHRS and CDR2 as YFSETQ. The CDR3 DNA follows: TGCGCCAGCAGCTTGCGCGGGGGGGGGAGGGACGAGCAGTACTTC. Protein: CASSLRGGGRDEQYF.

This rearrangement joins TRBV27 to TRBJ2-7; D is perhaps TRBD1 (5 bases). Trimming removed 3 bases at V and 2 bases at J, with 11 bases between. Germline-derived CDR1 and CDR2 are MNHEY and SMNVEV (reference sequence). The CDR3 contains 14 residues. The CDR3 is CASSLGQTTYEQYF. Written as DNA, the CDR3 is TGTGCCAGCAGTTTGGGGCAGACCACCTACGAGCAGTACTTC.

The V call is TRBV30, the J call TRBJ1-2; the D is unclear. Per the germline V gene, CDR1 is GTSNPN and CDR2 is SVGIG (reference sequence). V was trimmed by 6 bases and J by 8 bases, leaving 16 bases between them. The CDR3 consists of 12 residues. CDR3: CACRRVGWGYTF. The CDR3 region has the DNA TGTGCCTGTCGTCGGGTGGGTTGGGGCTACACCTTC.

The rearrangement uses TRBV6-6 and TRBJ2-5; 13 nucleotides line up with TRBD2. V shed 7 bases, J shed 1 base, and the junction held 6 bases outside the gene matches. There are 16 residues in the CDR3. The germline CDR1 and CDR2 sequences are MNHNY and SVGAGI (reference sequence). The CDR3 loop is CASIRTSGGPQETQYF. CDR3 in DNA: TGTGCCAGCATTCGGACTAGCGGGGGACCCCAAGAGACCCAGTACTTC.

For the CDR3, the DNA is TGTGCCAGCAGCATCCCCTCCGGGGGACAGAACTATGGCTACACCTTC. As protein: CASSIPSGGQNYGYTF. The chain is built from TRBV9 and TRBJ1-2; 7 nucleotides match TRBD1. Trimming at V came to 4 bases and at J to 2 bases, leaving 11 bases not matched to a gene. The CDR3 is made up of 16 amino acids. CDR1 SGDLS and CDR2 YYNGEE come from the germline V gene. The whole variable domain, filled in from reference TRBV9 and TRBJ1-2, reads DSGVTQTPKHLITATGQRVTLRCSPRSGDLSVYWYQQSLDQGLQFLIQYYNGEERAKGNILERFSAQQFPDLHSELNLSSLELGDSALYFCASSIPSGGQNYGYTFGSGTRLTVV.

The chain carries TRBV5-1 and TRBJ2-2; D not resolved. Germline V gives CDR1 SGHRS, CDR2 YFSETQ. V was clipped by 4 bases and J by 0 bases, with 10 bases between them. The CDR3 extends over 15 amino acids. The CDR3 DNA reads as TGCGCCAGCAGCCCCGGAGAGCCGAACACCGGGGAGCTGTTTTTT. Translated: CASSPGEPNTGELFF.

V gene TRBV5-5 combines with J gene TRBJ1-1; a weak D match, TRBD1 (5 bases). The CDR3 covers 14 residues. Between the trimmed V and J ends, which lost 5 bases and 2 bases, there was a span of 13 bases. Per germline, CDR1 SGHKS and CDR2 YYEKEE (reference sequence). CDR3 loop: CASRATGTNTEAFF. CDR3 bases: TGTGCCAGCAGGGCTACAGGTACCAACACTGAAGCTTTCTTT.

This rearrangement joins TRBV7-2 to TRBJ1-1; D unclear. V lost 2 bases to trimming and J lost 0 bases, with 16 bases between them. In germline, CDR1 is SGHTA, CDR2 FQGNSA. This CDR3 comprises 17 residues. The CDR3 bases are TGTGCCAGCAGCTTATACCCTCCGGCAACTATGAACACTGAAGCTTTCTTT. Protein product: CASSLYPPATMNTEAFF.

The chain's CDR3 is CASSFLEGRPEKLFF. The DNA of the CDR3 is TGTGCCAGCAGCTTCTTGGAGGGGCGCCCTGAAAAACTGTTTTTT. The chain is built from TRBV5-6 and TRBJ1-4; D possibly corresponds to TRBD1 (5 bases). This CDR3 spans 15 amino acids. The V end was cut by 2 bases, the J end by 7 bases, with 15 bases between. Germline-derived CDR1 and CDR2 are SGHDT and YYEEEE.

A remark on this clone: The same CDR3 arises from other DNA sequences in this sample as well. CDR3 DNA: TGTGCCAGCAGTGAAGTGGGGGCTAGCTATGGCTACACCTTC. Amino acids: CASSEVGASYGYTF. The chain has TRBV2 and TRBJ1-2, with D possibly being TRBD1 (6 bases). CDR3 length equals 14 residues. V was clipped by 1 base and J by 4 bases, with 10 bases between them. Looked up from germline, CDR1 is SNHLY and CDR2 is FYNNEI. Using reference TRBV2 and TRBJ1-2 for the parts outside the CDR3, the full variable domain is EPEVTQTPSHQVTQMGQEVILRCVPISNHLYFYWYRQILGQKVEFLVSFYNNEISEKSEIFDDQFSVERPDGSNFTLKIRSTKLEDSAMYFCASSEVGASYGYTFGSGTRLTVV.

The CDR3 loop is CASSVLATLSYEQYF. The CDR3 DNA is TGTGCCAGCAGTGTCCTAGCGACTCTTTCCTACGAGCAGTACTTC. V and J are TRBV27 and TRBJ2-7, with D possibly TRBD2 on 6 matching bases. CDR1 and CDR2 from the germline V gene are MNHEY and SMNVEV (reference sequence). The CDR3 contains 15 residues. The V end lost 5 bases, the J end lost 1 base, and 15 bases lay between the germline ends.

Comment on this clone: Sequence at one end of the junction differs from germline and may be a read error. The chain carries TRBV7-7 and TRBJ2-2, with 10 positions matching TRBD1. The CDR3 consists of 14 residues. Germline CDR1 and CDR2: SSHAT and FNYEAQ (reference sequence). CDR3 in DNA: TGTGCTAGCAGCTTGGACAGGGGGACCGGGGAGCTGTTTTTT. The encoded protein is CASSLDRGTGELFF.

This clone was picked up one time. This sequence joins TRBV7-2 and TRBJ2-6, with D possibly matching TRBD2 (6 bases). Between the trimmed V and J ends, which lost 5 bases and 5 bases, there was a span of 22 bases. This CDR3 comprises 18 residues. Germline loops: CDR1 SGHTA, CDR2 FQGNSA. Here the CDR3 reads CASSAHGRRQSRANVLTF. The CDR3 DNA is TGTGCCAGCAGCGCACACGGGAGACGACAAAGTCGGGCCAACGTCCTGACTTTC.

The chain recombines TRBV18 with TRBJ2-4; D is perhaps TRBD1 (6 bases). Trimming left V 2 bases short and J 7 bases short, with 15 bases between. Germline CDR1 and CDR2: KGHSH and LQKENI. CDR3 length: 15 amino acids. The CDR3 DNA follows: TGTGCCAGCTCACCATACGGTCAGGGGAATAACATTCAGTACTTC. This codes for CASSPYGQGNNIQYF.

J is TRBJ1-2 and V is TRBV7-2, with D unresolved. Deletions cut 2 bases from V and 4 bases from J, with 17 bases between. Per the germline V gene, CDR1 is SGHTA and CDR2 is FQGNSA. This CDR3 is 16 amino acids long. The CDR3 loop is CASSLLWAAASYGYTF. The CDR3 DNA is TGTGCCAGCAGCTTACTGTGGGCCGCCGCTTCCTATGGCTACACCTTC.